This T cell receptor beta chain was found in a study of cytomegalovirus exposure and HLA in healthy donors. Study results and caveats: Looking again later, the authors saw that most CMV-associated TCR beta chains seemed HLA-restricted. Presence/absence analyses supposed approximately even sequencing depth among donors.

The CDR3 runs to 16 residues. Germline-derived CDR1 and CDR2 are SGHTA and FQGNSA. Trimming cost V 1 base and J 1 base; bases outside gene matches: 4. For this clone: Its target is unknown.

The PCR ran on 60 Vbeta and 13 Jbeta primers. Profiling relied on immunoSEQ multiplex PCR, and the TCRdb table lists in-frame clones only, not all of them. The table records 100,000 or so clones, roughly 77% of them present only once. The rearrangement joins TRBV7-2 to TRBJ2-7; 10 bases are a match to TRBD1. The receptor comes from a man aged 25 to 40 in good health and CMV-seronegative. The specimen sequenced was PBMCs. For the CDR3, the DNA is TGTGCCAGCAGCTTAGGAGCGGGACAGGGGTCCTACGAGCAGTACTTC. It specifies CASSLGAGQGSYEQYF.